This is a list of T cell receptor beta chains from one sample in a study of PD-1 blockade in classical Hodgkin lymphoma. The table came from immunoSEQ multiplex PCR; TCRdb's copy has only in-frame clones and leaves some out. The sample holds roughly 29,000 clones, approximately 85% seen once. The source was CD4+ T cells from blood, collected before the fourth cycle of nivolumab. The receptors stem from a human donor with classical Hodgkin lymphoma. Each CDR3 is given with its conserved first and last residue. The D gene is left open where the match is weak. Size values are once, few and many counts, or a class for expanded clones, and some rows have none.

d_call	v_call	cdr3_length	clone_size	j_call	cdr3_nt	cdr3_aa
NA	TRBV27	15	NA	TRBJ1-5	TGTGCCAGCAGTTCGTTCGGGGGCGGTAATCAGCCCCAGCATTTT	CASSSFGGGNQPQHF
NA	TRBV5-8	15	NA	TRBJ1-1	TGTGCCAGCAGCTTCTTAGGCTTATCCCCAACCCGGGCTTTCTTT	CASSFLGLSPTRAFF
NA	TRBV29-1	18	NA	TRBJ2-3	TGCAGCGTCCAATACGGGGGTTGGGGGCTAGGAGGCACAGATACGCAGTATTTT	CSVQYGGWGLGGTDTQYF
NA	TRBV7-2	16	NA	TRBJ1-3	TGTGCCAGCAGCTTAGGTCCAGTGGCGGCTGGAAACACCATATATTTT	CASSLGPVAAGNTIYF
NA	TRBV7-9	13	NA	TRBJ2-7	TGTGCCAGCAGCTTAGTTTTCGGGGACGAGCAGTACTTC	CASSLVFGDEQYF
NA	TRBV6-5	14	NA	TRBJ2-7	TGTGCCAGCAGTTACGGGTACTTCTCCTACGAGCAGTACTTC	CASSYGYFSYEQYF
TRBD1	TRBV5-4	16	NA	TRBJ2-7	TGTGCCAGCAGACAGGCTAGGGACAGTGGAGCCTACGAGCAGTACTTC	CASRQARDSGAYEQYF
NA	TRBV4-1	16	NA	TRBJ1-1	TGCGCCAGCAGCCATTATAAGGGTGGGAAGAACACTGAAGCTTTCTTT	CASSHYKGGKNTEAFF
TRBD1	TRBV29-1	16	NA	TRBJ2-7	TGCAGCGTCTGGGACAGAGAAGAGCGCGGCCCCTACGAGCAGTACTTC	CSVWDREERGPYEQYF
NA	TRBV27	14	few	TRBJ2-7	TGTGCCAGCAGTTTAGTTCGCGGACCCTACGAGCAGTACTTC	CASSLVRGPYEQYF
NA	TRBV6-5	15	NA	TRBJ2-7	TGTGCCAGCAGTTACTCTGCAAGCGGCACCTACGAGCAGTACTTC	CASSYSASGTYEQYF
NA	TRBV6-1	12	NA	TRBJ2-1	TGTGCCAGCAGTGAAGGGGCGCTCAACCAGTTCTTC	CASSEGALNQFF
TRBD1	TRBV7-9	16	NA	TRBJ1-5	TGTGCCAGCAGCCCACAGGGGAGGGGGTTCAATCAGCCCCAGCATTTT	CASSPQGRGFNQPQHF
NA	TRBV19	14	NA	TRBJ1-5	TGTGCCAGTAGTATAGCGGGGACGGGACAGCCCCAGCATTTT	CASSIAGTGQPQHF
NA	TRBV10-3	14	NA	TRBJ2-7	TGTGCCATCAGTGAAGGAGCAGGGACCTACGAGCAGTACTTC	CAISEGAGTYEQYF
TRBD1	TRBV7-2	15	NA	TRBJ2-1	TGTGCCAGCAGCCTGGGACAGGGGGCAGAGAATGAGCAGTTCTTC	CASSLGQGAENEQFF
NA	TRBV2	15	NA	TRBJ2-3	TGTGCCAGCACCTCCCTCTTACGGGTTTCAGATACGCAGTATTTT	CASTSLLRVSDTQYF
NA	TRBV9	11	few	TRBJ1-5	TGTGCCAGCGGAGTAGATCAGCCCCAGCATTTT	CASGVDQPQHF
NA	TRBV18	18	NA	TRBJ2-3	TGTGCCAGCTCACCCAGAGTGGGTAGCGGATTAAGCACAGATACGCAGTATTTT	CASSPRVGSGLSTDTQYF
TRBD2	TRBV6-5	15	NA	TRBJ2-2	TGTGCCAGCAGTCCTAGCGGGAGCCGAAACGGGGAGCTGTTTTTT	CASSPSGSRNGELFF
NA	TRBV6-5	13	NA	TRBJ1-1	TGTGCCAGCATTCGGACCCAGAACACTGAAGCTTTCTTT	CASIRTQNTEAFF
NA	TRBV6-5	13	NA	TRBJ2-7	TGTGCCAGCAGTGGAGGGGGCATGAGGGAGCAGTACTTC	CASSGGGMREQYF
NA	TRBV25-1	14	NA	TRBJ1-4	TGTGCCAGCAGTGAAGGGGGATCTAATGAAAAACTGTTTTTT	CASSEGGSNEKLFF
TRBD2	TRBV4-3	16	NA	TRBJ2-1	TGCGCCAGCAGCCAGGAACTAGCGTCAACCTACAATGAGCAGTTCTTC	CASSQELASTYNEQFF
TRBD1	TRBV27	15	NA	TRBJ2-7	TGTGCCAGCAGTTCAAACGGACAGGGCACCTACGAGCAGTACTTC	CASSSNGQGTYEQYF
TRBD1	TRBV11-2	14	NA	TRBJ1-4	TGTGCCAGCAGCCCGACAGGGCTTAATGAAAAACTGTTTTTT	CASSPTGLNEKLFF
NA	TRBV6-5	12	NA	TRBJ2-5	TGTGCCAGCAGTCCAGGCCCAGAGACCCAGTACTTC	CASSPGPETQYF